A selection of T cell receptor beta chains follows, all from one sample in a study of PD-1 blockade in classical Hodgkin lymphoma. Here immunoSEQ multiplex PCR was the method, and the copy in TCRdb shows in-frame clones only, minus some. The sample includes roughly 39,000 clones, 77% of them seen just once. The input for sequencing was peripheral blood mononuclear cells (PBMCs), taken before the fourth cycle of nivolumab. All receptors come from a human donor with classical Hodgkin lymphoma. Both conserved end residues are part of each CDR3. A D gene is named only where the DNA matches it firmly. Clone size is shown for a subset of rows, as once, few, many or a class of expanded clone.

CDR3aa | CDR3nt | len | d_gene | j_gene | v_gene | abundance
CATCLMGGTDTQYF | TGTGCCACCTGCTTGATGGGAGGCACAGATACGCAGTATTTT | 14 | NA | TRBJ2-3 | TRBV6-5 | NA
CASSKETSGGIDTDTQYF | TGTGCCAGCAGCAAAGAGACTAGCGGGGGCATTGACACAGATACGCAGTATTTT | 18 | NA | TRBJ2-3 | TRBV21-1 | once
CASSLVGSTDTQYF | TGTGCCAGCAGCTTAGTGGGGAGCACAGATACGCAGTATTTT | 14 | NA | TRBJ2-3 | TRBV11-2 | NA
CASSLEGGAVGELFF | TGCGCCAGCAGCTTGGAAGGGGGCGCGGTCGGGGAGCTGTTTTTT | 15 | TRBD1 | TRBJ2-2 | TRBV5-1 | NA
CSVGPGGDFF | TGCAGCGTTGGACCGGGAGGTGATTTCTTC | 10 | TRBD2 | TRBJ2-1 | TRBV29-1 | NA
CASSWTRGTEAFF | TGTGCCAGCAGCTGGACCCGGGGCACTGAAGCTTTCTTT | 13 | NA | TRBJ1-1 | TRBV5-6 | NA
CASSLEGSSGNTIYF | TGCGCCAGCAGCTTGGAAGGCAGCTCTGGAAACACCATATATTTT | 15 | NA | TRBJ1-3 | TRBV5-1 | NA
CASSPPGGGWNTGELFF | TGCGCCAGCAGCCCTCCAGGGGGGGGCTGGAACACCGGGGAGCTGTTTTTT | 17 | NA | TRBJ2-2 | TRBV4-3 | NA
CASSLGPGPNEKLFF | TGCGCCAGCAGCTTGGGACCCGGGCCAAATGAAAAACTGTTTTTT | 15 | NA | TRBJ1-4 | TRBV5-1 | NA
CAISESKYSNYGYTF | TGTGCCATCAGTGAGTCAAAGTATTCTAACTATGGCTACACCTTC | 15 | NA | TRBJ1-2 | TRBV10-3 | NA
CASSYSVSNQPQHF | TGTGCCAGCAGTTACTCCGTTAGCAATCAGCCCCAGCATTTT | 14 | NA | TRBJ1-5 | TRBV6-5 | NA
CASSQGLNTGELFF | TGTGCCAGCAGCCAGGGACTAAACACCGGGGAGCTGTTTTTT | 14 | TRBD2 | TRBJ2-2 | TRBV2 | NA
CASSKLAGGPNTGELFF | TGTGCCAGCAGCAAACTAGCGGGGGGCCCGAACACCGGGGAGCTGTTTTTT | 17 | TRBD2 | TRBJ2-2 | TRBV7-2 | NA
CASSQNAPGTGELFF | TGTGCCAGCAGTCAGAACGCACCGGGCACCGGGGAGCTGTTTTTT | 15 | NA | TRBJ2-2 | TRBV6-6 | NA
CASSQDHEGLAGGETQYF | TGCGCCAGCAGCCAAGATCATGAGGGACTAGCGGGGGGAGAGACCCAGTACTTC | 18 | TRBD2 | TRBJ2-5 | TRBV4-3 | NA
CASSEQGSHAGELFF | TGTGCCAGCAGCGAACAGGGTTCACATGCCGGGGAGCTGTTTTTT | 15 | NA | TRBJ2-2 | TRBV13 | NA
CASSLSGNTEAFF | TGTGCCAGCAGCTTATCTGGGAACACTGAAGCTTTCTTT | 13 | NA | TRBJ1-1 | TRBV7-2 | NA
CASSPGRLRLLTF | TGTGCCAGCTCACCGGGCCGGCTCCGGCTCCTAACTTTT | 13 | NA | TRBJ1-5 | TRBV18 | NA
CASSLKAEGLSSGNTIYF | TGTGCCAGCAGTTTAAAAGCTGAGGGGCTGAGCTCTGGAAACACCATATATTTT | 18 | NA | TRBJ1-3 | TRBV27 | NA
CASSDGSSPLHF | TGTGCCAGCAGTGATGGCAGTTCACCCCTCCACTTT | 12 | NA | TRBJ1-6 | TRBV6-1 | NA
CASSSQGAMHGYTF | TGTGCCAGCAGCTCACAGGGGGCGATGCATGGCTACACCTTC | 14 | TRBD1 | TRBJ1-2 | TRBV7-2 | NA
CASSLGFQETQYF | TGTGCCAGCAGCCTGGGGTTTCAAGAGACCCAGTACTTC | 13 | NA | TRBJ2-5 | TRBV6-6 | NA
CASGGRFNSPLHF | TGTGCCAGCGGGGGACGGTTTAATTCACCCCTCCACTTT | 13 | NA | TRBJ1-6 | TRBV28 | NA
CASSQGGPYEQYF | TGTGCCAGCAGCCAGGGGGGACCCTACGAGCAGTACTTC | 13 | NA | TRBJ2-7 | TRBV5-4 | NA
CASSKGTDSNQPQHF | TGTGCCAGCAGTAAGGGGACGGATAGCAATCAGCCCCAGCATTTT | 15 | NA | TRBJ1-5 | TRBV6-6 | once
CASSFGTGDEKLFF | TGTGCCAGCAGCTTTGGGACAGGGGATGAAAAACTGTTTTTT | 14 | TRBD1 | TRBJ1-4 | TRBV7-8 | NA
CASSKVAGSPEEQYF | TGTGCCAGCAGCAAAGTAGCGGGGTCCCCTGAGGAGCAGTACTTC | 15 | TRBD2 | TRBJ2-7 | TRBV5-4 | once
CASNNGQANTEAFF | TGTGCCAGCAACAACGGACAGGCGAACACTGAAGCTTTCTTT | 14 | TRBD1 | TRBJ1-1 | TRBV6-5 | NA
CASSPTRTGELFF | TGTGCCAGCAGTCCTACACGGACCGGGGAGCTGTTTTTT | 13 | NA | TRBJ2-2 | TRBV7-2 | once
CASSYSTGSYTGELFF | TGTGCCAGCAGTTACTCGACAGGGAGTTACACCGGGGAGCTGTTTTTT | 16 | TRBD1 | TRBJ2-2 | TRBV6-5 | medium-sized
CASSSLDRGGDTQYF | TGTGCCAGCAGCTCCTTGGACAGGGGTGGCGATACGCAGTATTTT | 15 | TRBD1 | TRBJ2-3 | TRBV7-9 | NA
CASSLEAGGLGTDTQYF | TGTGCCAGCAGCTTGGAAGCAGGGGGTCTGGGCACAGATACGCAGTATTTT | 17 | TRBD1 | TRBJ2-3 | TRBV11-3 | NA
CASSFRPRNYGYTF | TGTGCCAGCAGCTTTCGACCCAGAAACTATGGCTACACCTTC | 14 | NA | TRBJ1-2 | TRBV7-2 | few
CASSVRWNNEQFF | TGTGCCAGCAGCGTCAGATGGAACAATGAGCAGTTCTTC | 13 | NA | TRBJ2-1 | TRBV9 | NA
CASSEIGFQGYTEAFF | TGTGCCAGCAGCGAAATTGGTTTTCAGGGCTACACTGAAGCTTTCTTT | 16 | NA | TRBJ1-1 | TRBV28 | once
CASSESRGVYEQYF | TGTGCCAGCAGTGAATCCAGGGGAGTTTACGAGCAGTACTTC | 14 | NA | TRBJ2-7 | TRBV2 | NA
CASSLGSRQGVVLGYTF | TGTGCCAGCAGCTTAGGGTCCCGACAGGGGGTGGTACTTGGCTACACCTTC | 17 | TRBD1 | TRBJ1-2 | TRBV11-2 | NA
CATSRDMTVQYF | TGTGCCACCAGCAGAGATATGACGGTGCAGTACTTC | 12 | NA | TRBJ2-7 | TRBV15 | few
CASSPDGAIAEKLFF | TGTGCCAGCTCACCAGATGGAGCCATAGCGGAAAAACTGTTTTTT | 15 | NA | TRBJ1-4 | TRBV18 | once
CASSLDGAGNQPQHF | TGTGCCAGCAGCTTAGATGGAGCCGGCAATCAGCCCCAGCATTTT | 15 | NA | TRBJ1-5 | TRBV11-2 | NA
CAISDPRGLSYEQYF | TGTGCCATCAGTGACCCCAGGGGACTCTCCTACGAGCAGTACTTC | 15 | NA | TRBJ2-7 | TRBV10-3 | once
CASSRAGGLEDTQYF | TGTGCCAGCAGTAGAGCGGGGGGGCTGGAGGATACGCAGTATTTT | 15 | TRBD2 | TRBJ2-3 | TRBV6-4 | NA
CASSLTGLWETQYF | TGTGCCAGCAGCTTGACAGGGTTGTGGGAGACCCAGTACTTC | 14 | TRBD1 | TRBJ2-5 | TRBV7-9 | once
CASSDRGLFF | TGTGCCAGCAGTGATCGGGGCCTTTTCTTC | 10 | NA | TRBJ2-7 | TRBV25-1 | NA
CASSLTGGWTEAFF | TGTGCCAGCAGCCTGACAGGGGGCTGGACTGAAGCTTTCTTT | 14 | TRBD1 | TRBJ1-1 | TRBV5-4 | NA
CASSYSPPTGSGELFF | TGTGCCAGCAGTTACTCACCCCCGACAGGGTCCGGGGAGCTGTTTTTT | 16 | TRBD1 | TRBJ2-2 | TRBV6-5 | NA
CAWGRFNYGYTF | TGTGCCTGGGGGAGGTTTAACTATGGCTACACCTTC | 12 | NA | TRBJ1-2 | TRBV30 | NA
CASSFGSNQPQHF | TGTGCCAGCAGTTTTGGAAGCAATCAGCCCCAGCATTTT | 13 | NA | TRBJ1-5 | TRBV28 | few
CASGQLNNYGYTF | TGTGCCAGTGGACAGCTAAATAACTATGGCTACACCTTC | 13 | NA | TRBJ1-2 | TRBV5-8 | few
CASSQGTYQETQYF | TGCGCCAGCAGCCAAGGGACTTACCAAGAGACCCAGTACTTC | 14 | NA | TRBJ2-5 | TRBV5-1 | NA
CASRPSGQGPGYTF | TGTGCCAGCAGACCCTCGGGACAGGGGCCGGGCTACACCTTC | 14 | TRBD1 | TRBJ1-2 | TRBV6-6 | NA